This entry lists 3 T cell receptor beta chains sequenced from one sample in a study of T-cell memory formation after mild COVID-19 (dated by TCRdb to the early 2020s). Receptor libraries were prepared by 5' RACE. TCRdb lists the instrument as Illumina NovaSeq 6000. TCRdb reworked the public reads: Q25 trimming with fastp, MiXCR clone assembly, productive beta chains retained. Every distinct CDR3 protein forms one entry, paired with its most common genes and DNA. This sample holds fewer than 350,000 distinct CDR3 sequences; roughly 13% were observed only once. The ten largest clonotypes hold roughly 21% of the sample. The specimen sequenced was PBMCs or a T cell subset sorted from them (not recorded which). The receptors here all came from a man aged 18 to 35 who had mild COVID-19 (a few samples of this study predate the infection). The sample titles of this study are shuffled in the database, so cell type and time point are left out; the donor was told from shared clones.

For this clonotype: A junction boundary mismatches the germline segment, possibly from a read error. This rearrangement joins TRBV10-3 to TRBJ2-6, with TRBD1 as a possible D gene (5 bases). CDR1 ENHRY and CDR2 SYGVKD come from the germline V gene. The length of the CDR3 is 17 residues. In nucleotides, the CDR3 is TGTGCCATCAGTGAGCCCTGGGGCGGCTCTGGGGCCAACGTCATGACTTTC. It codes for CAISEPWGGSGANVMTF.

This clonotype was seen at least ten times. The chain joins TRBV7-2 to TRBJ1-5; D perhaps matches TRBD1 (5 bases). Per the germline V gene, CDR1 is SGHTA and CDR2 is FQGNSA. This CDR3 is 14 amino acids long. V was trimmed by 5 bases and J by 6 bases, leaving 14 bases between them. CDR3 DNA sequence: TGTGCCAGCAGCCACGGGGGGGAAAGTCAGCCCCAGCATTTT. It is translated as CASSHGGESQPQHF.

This clonotype was seen a handful of times. The chain has TRBV4-1 and TRBJ1-1, with TRBD1 matching 7 bases. J lost 0 bases, V lost 6 bases, and 7 bases had no gene match. This CDR3 region has 15 residues. Germline V lookup: CDR1 MGHRA, CDR2 YSYEKL. CDR3 nucleotides: TGCGCCAGCAGATCTCCGGGACAGTTGAACACTGAAGCTTTCTTT. Translation: CASRSPGQLNTEAFF.